The 17 T cell receptor beta chains below come from one sample, sequenced in a study of cytomegalovirus exposure and HLA in healthy donors. The PCR was carried out with 60 Vbeta primers and 13 Jbeta primers. Some clones are missing from TCRdb's copy, which holds only in-frame ones; the method was immunoSEQ multiplex PCR. This sample's table reports about 210,000 clones. The source material was PBMCs. These receptors were collected from a woman between 25 and 40 years old in good health and CMV-seropositive.

CDR3 loop: CASSLDRNSIYNSPLHF. The DNA for the CDR3 is TGTGCCAGCAGCTTGGACAGGAATTCCATCTATAATTCACCCCTCCACTTT. The V and J genes are TRBV5-5 and TRBJ1-6; tentative D call: TRBD1 (5 bases). V was trimmed by 0 bases and J by 3 bases, leaving 13 bases between them. CDR1 and CDR2 from the germline V gene are SGHKS and YYEKEE (reference sequence). The CDR3 covers 17 residues. Based on the CDR3 plus reference TRBV5-5 and TRBJ1-6, the full variable domain is DAGVTQSPTHLIKTRGQQVTLRCSPISGHKSVSWYQQVLGQGPQFIFQYYEKEERGRGNFPDRFSARQFPNYSSELNVNALLLGDSALYLCASSLDRNSIYNSPLHFGNGTRLTVT.

V usage is TRBV5-6 and J usage is TRBJ2-5; possibly TRBD1 for D (6 bases). Trimming removed 4 bases at V and 4 bases at J, with 26 bases between. This CDR3 comprises 18 residues. Looked up from germline, CDR1 is SGHDT and CDR2 is YYEEEE. DNA of the CDR3: TGTGCCAGCAGCCCAACATTTCTTCGTAGGGGGTCTGGAGAGACCCAGTACTTC. It encodes CASSPTFLRRGSGETQYF. Variable domain in full (rest from reference TRBV5-6 and TRBJ2-5): DAGVTQSPTHLIKTRGQQVTLRCSPKSGHDTVSWYQQALGQGPQFIFQYYEEEERQRGNFPDRFSGHQFPNYSSELNVNALLLGDSALYLCASSPTFLRRGSGETQYFGPGTRLLVL.

This chain connects TRBV5-1 to TRBJ2-5, with 11 positions matching TRBD1. This CDR3 is built from 19 residues. Germline V CDR1 and CDR2: SGHRS, YFSETQ. V was clipped by 0 bases and J by 1 base; unmatched bases: 11. CDR3 residues: CASSLGTGGLDFLQETQYF. CDR3 sequence (DNA): TGCGCCAGCAGCTTGGGGACAGGGGGCCTAGATTTCCTCCAAGAGACCCAGTACTTC.

The V and J genes are TRBV6-6 and TRBJ1-1; D remains unclear. There are 13 residues in the CDR3. Between the trimmed V and J ends, which lost 5 bases and 6 bases, there was a span of 13 bases. The germline gives CDR1 MNHNY, CDR2 SVGAGI (reference sequence). The CDR3, as DNA: TGTGCCAGCAGTAGTGACCCGCGGCCTGAAGCTTTCTTT. As protein: CASSSDPRPEAFF.

V gene TRBV7-9 combines with J gene TRBJ2-5; tentatively, D is TRBD1 (6 bases). The CDR3 is 14 amino acids. V lost 5 bases and J 5 bases, leaving 15 bases between the germline ends. Germline values: CDR1 SEHNR, CDR2 FQNEAQ (reference sequence). CDR3 sequence (DNA): TGTGCCAGCAGCCCGATACAGGGCGGGGAGACCCAGTACTTC. It specifies CASSPIQGGETQYF.

The chain joins TRBV5-6 to TRBJ1-4; the D gene is possibly TRBD1 (5 bases). CDR1 is SGHDT, CDR2 YYEEEE, per germline. The CDR3 has 13 residues. V lost 0 bases and J lost 10, with 10 bases in between. CDR3 loop: CASSLGRAVKLFF. The CDR3 bases are TGTGCCAGCAGCTTGGGCAGGGCAGTAAAACTGTTTTTT.

V usage is TRBV5-8 and J usage is TRBJ2-7; D remains ambiguous. Trimming shortened V by 4 bases and J by 3 bases, and 5 bases separated the two germline ends. Germline CDR1 is SGHTS and CDR2 is YDEGEE. This CDR3 spans 11 amino acids. As DNA, the CDR3 is TGTGCCAGCAGCGCCTACTACGAGCAGTACTTC. Residues: CASSAYYEQYF.

The gene calls are TRBV5-1 and TRBJ2-1, with a weak D call TRBD2 (7 bases). V gave up 8 bases and J gave up 3 bases, with 18 bases separating them. Germline-derived CDR1 and CDR2 are SGHRS and YFSETQ. The CDR3 extends over 15 amino acids. CDR3 bases: TGCGCCAGTGAGTGGGGGGGGGCGATCTACAATGAGCAGTTCTTC. Amino acids: CASEWGGAIYNEQFF.

The chain links TRBV27 to TRBJ2-2, with D possibly being TRBD1 (5 bases). Trimming removed 10 bases from V and 2 bases from J, with 11 bases in between. The length of the CDR3 is 13 residues. In germline, CDR1 is MNHEY, CDR2 SMNVEV (reference sequence). The CDR3 region is CATWGSNTGELFF. As DNA, the CDR3 is TGTGCCACCTGGGGCTCCAACACCGGGGAGCTGTTTTTT.

The rearrangement uses TRBV25-1 and TRBJ1-2, with D uncertain. CDR3 length: 13 amino acids. The germline V gene encodes CDR1 MGHDK and CDR2 SYGVNS. The V and J ends lost 4 bases and 4 bases respectively, with 10 bases between them. The CDR3 bases are TGTGCCAGCAGTGCGATGAACGGCTATGGCTACACCTTC. Residues: CASSAMNGYGYTF.

V gene TRBV6-6 combines with J gene TRBJ1-3, with D maybe TRBD1 (5 bases). The CDR3 has 14 residues. CDR1 and CDR2 (germline): MNHNY, SVGAGI (reference sequence). V lost 10 bases and J lost 0, with 13 bases in between. CDR3 DNA: TGTGCCATCTCAGACAGCCTCTCTGGAAACACCATATATTTT. It specifies CAISDSLSGNTIYF.

The V and J genes are TRBV5-4 and TRBJ2-5; 8 nucleotides agree with TRBD1. The CDR3 runs to 15 residues. CDR1 and CDR2 (germline): SGHNT, YYREEE (reference sequence). V shed 0 bases and J 4 bases; nucleotides not matched to a gene: 5. The CDR3 sequence is CASSLDQGAAETQYF. The CDR3 DNA reads as TGTGCCAGCAGCTTGGACCAGGGGGCGGCAGAGACCCAGTACTTC.

Worth noting for this clone: A junction boundary mismatches the germline segment, possibly from a read error. The V gene is TRBV6-6, the J gene TRBJ1-5; tentatively, D is TRBD1 (6 bases). From germline, CDR1 is MNHNY and CDR2 SVGAGI (reference sequence). CDR3 length: 12 amino acids. Written as DNA, the CDR3 is TGTGCCAGCAAGCCGGGGGGCCAGCCCCGGCATTTT. Protein product: CASKPGGQPRHF.

The chain uses TRBV18 and TRBJ1-6, with D maybe TRBD1 (5 bases). In germline, CDR1 is KGHSH, CDR2 LQKENI. The CDR3 is 15 residues long. With 3 bases removed from V and 6 bases from J, the gap between germline ends came to 12 bases. The CDR3 DNA reads TGTGCCAGCTCACCGGCCAGGGAGGGTAATTCACCCCTCCACTTT. It is translated as CASSPAREGNSPLHF.

The CDR3 protein is CASTKETDTEAFF. CDR3 sequence (DNA): TGTGCCAGCACCAAAGAAACTGACACTGAAGCTTTCTTT. This chain uses TRBV2 with TRBJ1-1; D is uncertain. Germline loops: CDR1 SNHLY, CDR2 FYNNEI. The CDR3 loop spans 13 amino acids. V was shortened by 7 bases and J by 3 bases, with 12 bases between the two germline ends.

The rearrangement links TRBV28 to TRBJ1-2; possibly TRBD1 for D (5 bases). The CDR3 runs 13 residues. The V gene lost 1 base and the J gene lost 5 bases, with 8 bases spanning the gap. Germline V gene lookup returns CDR1 MDHEN and CDR2 SYDVKM. CDR3 DNA: TGTGCCAGCAGTTTATCAGGGTCTTATGGCTACACCTTC. As protein: CASSLSGSYGYTF.

J is TRBJ2-5 and V is TRBV5-1, with D unclear. Germline V gives CDR1 SGHRS, CDR2 YFSETQ. This CDR3 spans 13 amino acids. The V and J ends lost 1 base and 2 bases respectively, with 6 bases between them. Here the CDR3 DNA reads TGCGCCAGCAGCTTGTGGCCTCAAGAGACCCAGTACTTC. It codes for CASSLWPQETQYF.